This passage covers 16 T cell receptor beta chains from one sample sequenced in a study of cytomegalovirus exposure and HLA in healthy donors. It was with 60 Vbeta and 13 Jbeta primers that the PCR ran. Only in-frame clones appear in the TCRdb table, and some are missing; sequencing was by immunoSEQ multiplex PCR. The table includes 150,000 to 200,000 clones, 60% to 80% detected once. The specimen was PBMCs. The receptors stem from a man in his late teens or twenties in good health and CMV-seropositive.

The chain uses TRBV27 and TRBJ2-1, with 7 nucleotides matching TRBD2. The CDR3 runs 13 residues. V trimming: 7 bases; J trimming: 9 bases; junction bases outside the gene matches: 9. CDR1 and CDR2 from the germline V gene are MNHEY and SMNVEV (reference sequence). This chain's CDR3 is CASKRDLAGEQFF. CDR3 sequence (DNA): TGTGCCAGCAAGCGGGATCTCGCGGGTGAGCAGTTCTTC.

The chain links TRBV7-3 to TRBJ1-1; TRBD1 agrees at 8 bases. From germline, CDR1 is SGHTA and CDR2 FQGTGA. The length of the CDR3 is 19 residues. V shed 5 bases and J 1 base; nucleotides not matched to a gene: 18. The CDR3 loop is CASSLTGTGALNRNTEAFF. The CDR3 DNA follows: TGTGCCAGCAGCCTTACCGGGACAGGAGCTTTAAACAGGAACACTGAAGCTTTCTTT.

V usage is TRBV4-2 and J usage is TRBJ2-2; no firm D call. V was trimmed by 5 bases and J by 6 bases, leaving 13 bases between them. The CDR3 sequence is 14 residues long. Germline lookup yields CDR1 LGHNA and CDR2 YNFKEQ. The CDR3 loop reads CASSETAQAGELFF. In DNA form, the CDR3 reads TGTGCCAGCAGCGAGACGGCGCAGGCCGGGGAGCTGTTTTTT.

This chain connects TRBV29-1 to TRBJ2-1; D not resolved. The CDR3 loop spans 11 amino acids. V gave up 8 bases and J gave up 2 bases, with 7 bases separating them. Per germline, CDR1 SQVTM and CDR2 ANQGSEA. The CDR3 protein is CSTATYNEQFF. In DNA, the CDR3 is TGCAGCACCGCTACCTACAATGAGCAGTTCTTC.

The chain recombines TRBV10-2 with TRBJ1-4, with 9 nucleotides matching TRBD1. The CDR3 contains 15 residues. CDR1 WSHSY and CDR2 SAAADI come from the germline V gene. V lost 0 bases, J lost 8 bases, and 4 bases stayed unmatched. Here the CDR3 DNA reads TGCGCCAGCAGTGAGTCCGGGACAGGGATAGAAAAACTGTTTTTT. Translating gives CASSESGTGIEKLFF.

The chain combines TRBV18 with TRBJ1-5; unclear D gene. The germline V and J ends were trimmed by 5 bases and 3 bases, with 20 bases remaining between them. This CDR3 has 17 amino acids. The germline gives CDR1 KGHSH, CDR2 LQKENI. The CDR3 loop is CASSILAGPSVNQPQHF. The CDR3 region has the DNA TGTGCCAGCTCAATCCTGGCAGGCCCATCGGTCAATCAGCCCCAGCATTTT.

The chain uses TRBV9 and TRBJ1-2, with TRBD1 matching 8 bases. The CDR3 is 13 amino acids. Germline lookup yields CDR1 SGDLS and CDR2 YYNGEE. Trimming cost V 3 bases and J 4 bases; bases outside gene matches: 2. For the CDR3, the DNA is TGTGCCAGCAGCGCAGGGGGCGGCTATGGCTACACCTTC. It translates to CASSAGGGYGYTF.

This clone has more than one count but fewer than ten. The DNA for the CDR3 is TGTGCCAGCAGTGCATACAATGAGCAGTTCTTC. Its translation: CASSAYNEQFF. The chain combines TRBV2 with TRBJ2-1; D ambiguous. The length of the CDR3 is 11 residues. Trimming removed 4 bases at V and 4 bases at J, with 2 bases between. Germline lookup yields CDR1 SNHLY and CDR2 FYNNEI. The full variable domain, with the rest looked up from reference TRBV2 and TRBJ2-1, is EPEVTQTPSHQVTQMGQEVILRCVPISNHLYFYWYRQILGQKVEFLVSFYNNEISEKSEIFDDQFSVERPDGSNFTLKIRSTKLEDSAMYFCASSAYNEQFFGPGTRLTVL.

The chain joins TRBV10-1 to TRBJ1-1, with D hard to call. The V end lost 2 bases, the J end lost 6 bases, and 7 bases lay between the germline ends. The CDR3 length is 12 residues. From germline, CDR1 is WNHNN and CDR2 SYGVQD (reference sequence). Written as DNA, the CDR3 is TGCGCCAGCAGTGAGGGAGGCGCTGAAGCTTTCTTT. Encoded protein: CASSEGGAEAFF.

This rearrangement joins TRBV10-3 to TRBJ2-7; 7 nucleotides match TRBD1. From germline, CDR1 is ENHRY and CDR2 SYGVKD. Losses at the gene ends were 6 bases for V and 0 bases for J; bases not matched to a gene: 5. The CDR3 totals 14 residues. The CDR3 bases are TGTGCCATCAGCCCACAGGGGAGCTCCTACGAGCAGTACTTC. Translation: CAISPQGSSYEQYF.

This sequence joins TRBV18 and TRBJ2-7, with TRBD1 identical over 7 bases. The length of the CDR3 is 15 residues. Germline CDR1 reads KGHSH; CDR2 reads LQKENI. The V gene end was trimmed by 3 bases and the J gene end by 6 bases; junction bases not matched to a gene: 11. The CDR3, as DNA: TGTGCCAGCTCACCGCAACAGGGGAGACCTCGCGAGCAGTACTTC. Its protein product is CASSPQQGRPREQYF.

The V gene is TRBV7-2, the J gene TRBJ2-3; tentatively, D is TRBD2 (5 bases). Germline assignment: CDR1 SGHTA and CDR2 FQGNSA. Between the trimmed V and J ends, which lost 5 bases and 5 bases, there was a span of 17 bases. There are 15 residues in the CDR3. Here the CDR3 reads CASSPQVGVRDTQYF. CDR3 DNA: TGTGCCAGCAGCCCACAAGTCGGGGTACGAGATACGCAGTATTTT.

This rearrangement joins TRBV20-1 to TRBJ2-7, with 9 bases identical to TRBD1. The CDR3 is made up of 11 amino acids. J was trimmed by 10 bases and V by 6 bases; bases with no gene match: 7. Germline V gene sequence: CDR1 DFQATT, CDR2 SNEGSKA (reference sequence). The DNA for the CDR3 is TGCAGTGCCCAGGACAGGGGACTTCAGTACTTC. This gives the protein CSAQDRGLQYF.

V usage is TRBV27 and J usage is TRBJ2-1; 12 nucleotides match TRBD2. Looked up from germline, CDR1 is MNHEY and CDR2 is SMNVEV (reference sequence). The CDR3 spans 16 residues. With V trimmed by 5 bases and J by 5 bases, 7 bases remained unmatched. CDR3 sequence: CASSRLLAGGNNEQFF. The CDR3 DNA is TGTGCCAGCAGTAGATTACTAGCGGGAGGAAACAATGAGCAGTTCTTC.

The V gene is TRBV18, the J gene TRBJ1-4, with 9 bases that match TRBD1. Germline lookup yields CDR1 KGHSH and CDR2 LQKENI. Trimming cost V 5 bases and J 7 bases; bases outside gene matches: 5. The length of the CDR3 is 14 residues. The CDR3 DNA sequence: TGTGCCAGCTCATTAAACAGGGGGCGTGAAAAACTGTTTTTT. The encoded protein is CASSLNRGREKLFF.

This chain joins TRBV19 and TRBJ1-2; tentatively, D is TRBD1 (5 bases). This CDR3 comprises 14 residues. V was cut by 3 bases and J by 2 bases, with 10 bases left in between. Germline values: CDR1 LNHDA, CDR2 SQIVND (reference sequence). The CDR3 DNA is TGTGCCAGTAGTATGTGGGGCAGGAACTATGGCTACACCTTC. The encoded protein is CASSMWGRNYGYTF.